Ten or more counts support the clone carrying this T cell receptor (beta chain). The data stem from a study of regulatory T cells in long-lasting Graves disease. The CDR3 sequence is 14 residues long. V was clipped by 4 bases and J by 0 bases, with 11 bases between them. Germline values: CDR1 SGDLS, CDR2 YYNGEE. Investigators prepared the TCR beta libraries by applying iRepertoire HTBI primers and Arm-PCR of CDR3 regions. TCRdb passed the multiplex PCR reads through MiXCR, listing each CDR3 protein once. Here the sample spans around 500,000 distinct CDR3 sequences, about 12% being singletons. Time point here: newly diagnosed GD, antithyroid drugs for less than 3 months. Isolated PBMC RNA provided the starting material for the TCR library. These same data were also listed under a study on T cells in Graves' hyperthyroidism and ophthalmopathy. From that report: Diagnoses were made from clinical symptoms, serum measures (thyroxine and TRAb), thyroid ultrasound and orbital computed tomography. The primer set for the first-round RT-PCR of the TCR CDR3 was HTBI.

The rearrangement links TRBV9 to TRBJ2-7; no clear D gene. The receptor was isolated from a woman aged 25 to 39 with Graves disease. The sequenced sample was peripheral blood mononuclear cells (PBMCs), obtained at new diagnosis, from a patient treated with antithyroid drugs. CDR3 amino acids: CASSTRPSSYEQYF. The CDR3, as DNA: TGTGCCAGCAGCACCCGGCCGAGCTCCTACGAGCAGTACTTC.